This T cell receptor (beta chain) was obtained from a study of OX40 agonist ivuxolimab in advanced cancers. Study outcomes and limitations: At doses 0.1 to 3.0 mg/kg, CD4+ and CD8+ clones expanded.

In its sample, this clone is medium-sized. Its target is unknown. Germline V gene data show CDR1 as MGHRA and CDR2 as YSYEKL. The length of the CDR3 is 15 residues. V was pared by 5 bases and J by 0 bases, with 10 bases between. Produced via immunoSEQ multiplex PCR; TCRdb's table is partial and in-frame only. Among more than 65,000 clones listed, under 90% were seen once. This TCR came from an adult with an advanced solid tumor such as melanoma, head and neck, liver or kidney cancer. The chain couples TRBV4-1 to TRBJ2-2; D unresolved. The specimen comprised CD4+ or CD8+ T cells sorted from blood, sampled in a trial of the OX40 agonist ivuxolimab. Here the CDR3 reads CASSRSESNTGELFF. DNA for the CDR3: TGCGCCAGCAGCAGAAGCGAGTCGAACACCGGGGAGCTGTTTTTT.